This T cell receptor (beta chain) emerged from a study of blood T cells in healthy people across ages. Study-level information: Every two T cells gave about one barcoded beta molecule via template switching.

Comment on this clonotype: Its antigen is still unknown.

Next came a second PCR, run for 7 to 11 cycles, which used a sample-barcoded 5' primer along with a J-beta primer mix. TCRdb ran MiXCR on the 5' RACE reads and lists one entry per CDR3 protein. The data contain fewer than 1,000,000 distinct CDR3 sequences, about 46% of them singletons. Broader study findings: Nothing was known about donor CMV status, and this possibly confounded expanded clonotype changes. Estimates of total diversity, which came from one million sequenced T cells, were considered to be underestimates.

The CDR3 sequence is 16 residues long. With V trimmed by 1 base and J by 7 bases, 8 bases remained unmatched. CDR1 and CDR2 from the germline V gene are LGHNA and YNFKEQ. The TCR comes from a man older than 75 in good health. J is TRBJ1-5 and V is TRBV4-2; 9 nucleotides line up with TRBD1. The specimen was blood. This chain's CDR3 is CASSQVNRGPGQPQHF. Here the CDR3 DNA reads TGTGCCAGCAGCCAAGTGAACAGGGGGCCGGGGCAGCCCCAGCATTTT.